The present T cell receptor (beta chain) was sequenced within a study of T-cell memory formation after mild COVID-19. CDR3 length equals 14 residues. The V gene lost 6 bases and the J gene lost 5 bases, with 19 bases spanning the gap. The germline gives CDR1 DFQATT, CDR2 SNEGSKA (reference sequence). This clonotype has a handful of counts. 5'RACE with constant-segment primers built TCRalpha and TCRbeta cDNA libraries with UMIs. TCRdb redid the calling of the 5' RACE reads with MiXCR, one entry per CDR3 protein. The sample carries about 150,000 distinct CDR3 sequences, about 14% recorded once. The TCR originated in an adult woman who had mild COVID-19 (a few samples of this study predate the infection). Cell type and time point are not known. Sample: PBMCs or a T cell subset sorted from them (not recorded which). This sequence joins TRBV20-1 and TRBJ1-1; TRBD1 might be the D (6 bases). The CDR3 spells CSADKGGADTEAFF. The CDR3 DNA reads TGCAGTGCGGATAAAGGGGGGGCGGATACTGAAGCTTTCTTT.